The rows below give T cell receptor beta chains drawn from one sample of a study of T cell repertoires in cytomegalovirus infection. TCRdb passed the reads through MiXCR, listing each CDR3 protein once. Here the sample spans 490,000 or so distinct CDR3 sequences, around 11% being singletons. Input material: PBMCs. The receptors shown here come from a human donor in good health (CMV status not recorded). Some clones in this sample may be carry-over from other donors' samples. Both conserved end residues are part of each CDR3. Fields, in order: V gene, J gene, clone size, D gene, CDR3 DNA, CDR3 protein. The D gene is left open where the match is weak. Clone size appears in some rows only: once, few, many, or a class for an expanded clone.

TRBV20-1	TRBJ2-7	many	TRBD2	TGCAGTGCTAGGTTAGCGGGAGGGCCCTACGAGCAGTACTTC	CSARLAGGPYEQYF
TRBV29-1	TRBJ1-2	few	TRBD1	TGCAGCGTTGAAGGGACAGGGGGCATCGGCTACACCTTC	CSVEGTGGIGYTF
TRBV23-1	TRBJ1-5	many	-	TGCGCCAGCAGTCAATTTATCAGGGAAAATCAGCCCCAGCATTTT	CASSQFIRENQPQHF
TRBV12-3/TRBV12-4	TRBJ2-7	many	-	TGTGCCACCAAAACCGGACAGACCTACGAGCAGTACTTC	CATKTGQTYEQYF
TRBV29-1	TRBJ2-7	-	-	TGCAGCGTTGAAACACGCGGGATTTCTTACGAGCAGTACTTC	CSVETRGISYEQYF
TRBV7-2	TRBJ2-3	many	TRBD1	TGTGCCAGCAGCTTTACAGGGGGTGCAGATACGCAGTATTTT	CASSFTGGADTQYF
TRBV2	TRBJ2-7	many	-	TGTGCCAGCAACCCCGGCAGGGGATACGAGCAGTACTTC	CASNPGRGYEQYF
TRBV5-8	TRBJ2-2	-	TRBD2	TGTGCCAGCAGCTTGTTTCTAGCGGGAGGGCTCGGGGAGCTGTTTTTT	CASSLFLAGGLGELFF
TRBV6-5	TRBJ2-7	-	-	TGTGCCAGCAGTTACTCGAGCGACCTCATGGGGCAGTACTTC	CASSYSSDLMGQYF
TRBV15	TRBJ1-4	many	-	TGTGCCACCAGGGGGCTAACTAATGAAAAACTGTTTTTT	CATRGLTNEKLFF
TRBV7-9	TRBJ1-2	-	TRBD1	TGTGCCAGCAGCTTAGGACAGGGGGTAGGCTATGGCTACACCTTC	CASSLGQGVGYGYTF
TRBV7-2	TRBJ2-3	many	-	TGTGCCAGCAGCTTCGCGAGAGCCCCAGATACGCAGTATTTT	CASSFARAPDTQYF
TRBV6-1	TRBJ1-1	-	-	TGTGCCAGCAGAACTACGGGGAACACTGAAGCTTTCTTT	CASRTTGNTEAFF
TRBV19	TRBJ2-1	many	TRBD2	TGTGCCAGTGGGGGACTAGCGGGAGTGGAAAGCTACAATGAGCAGTTCTTC	CASGGLAGVESYNEQFF
TRBV6-4	TRBJ1-5	-	-	TGTGCCAGCATTACTGGGTACCAGCCCCAGCATTTT	CASITGYQPQHF
TRBV11-1	TRBJ1-2	many	TRBD1	TGTGCCAGCAGCTCGGGACAGGGGCTTTATGGCTACACCTTC	CASSSGQGLYGYTF
TRBV10-3	TRBJ2-3	many	-	TGTGCCATCAGTGAAGTTGCGGGGTCTTCTCAATTTGATACGCAGTATTTT	CAISEVAGSSQFDTQYF
TRBV7-2	TRBJ2-1	many	TRBD1	TGTGCCAGCAGCTTTAGGGGGACAGGGGCTGAGCAGTTCTTC	CASSFRGTGAEQFF
TRBV12-5	TRBJ1-2	-	TRBD1	TGTGCTAGTGGGGACAGGGGGAACGGCTACACCTTC	CASGDRGNGYTF
TRBV19	TRBJ2-4	many	TRBD1	TGTGCCAGTAGACAGGGGGACATTCAGTACTTC	CASRQGDIQYF
TRBV7-6	TRBJ2-2	many	-	TGTGCCAGCAGCTTAAGTCGCACGGCCGAGGCCGGGGAGCTGTTTTTT	CASSLSRTAEAGELFF
TRBV5-4	TRBJ2-7	few	TRBD1	TGTGCCAGCAGCCGATGGACAGGTCCTACCTACGAGCAGTACTTC	CASSRWTGPTYEQYF
TRBV12-3/TRBV12-4	TRBJ2-7	-	TRBD2	TGTGCCAGCAGTTCATCGGACCGACTAGCGGGGGGGAGTGAGCAGTACTTC	CASSSSDRLAGGSEQYF
TRBV7-9	TRBJ2-7	-	-	TGTGCCAGCACAGACGTAGTATCCTACGAGCAGTACTTC	CASTDVVSYEQYF
TRBV14	TRBJ2-7	many	TRBD2	TGTGCCAGCAGCGGACTAGCGGAAAGCTCCTACGAGCAGTACTTC	CASSGLAESSYEQYF
TRBV6-1	TRBJ2-7	many	-	TGTGCCAGCAGCCGCCGTGACGGCGCCTACGAGCAGTACTTC	CASSRRDGAYEQYF
TRBV7-9	TRBJ2-2	many	-	TGTGCCAGCAGCCAGAAAACTAATTTCGCGAACACCGGGGAGCTGTTTTTT	CASSQKTNFANTGELFF
TRBV27	TRBJ2-7	many	TRBD2	TGTGCCAGCAGGCCGAGGGCTAGCGGGGACTACGAGCAGTACTTC	CASRPRASGDYEQYF
TRBV18	TRBJ2-1	many	TRBD2	TGTGCCAGCTCACCACCGGTCCTAGCGGGAATCAATGAGCAGTTCTTC	CASSPPVLAGINEQFF